The 9 T cell receptor beta chains below were found in one sample sequenced in a study of T cells in localized non-small cell lung cancer. TCRdb's table, derived via immunoSEQ multiplex PCR, lists solely in-frame clones and lacks some. The sample includes 25,000 to 40,000 clones, roughly 77% of them seen just once. The sample in question was peripheral blood, obtained before any cancer treatment. The receptors derive from an older male donor with stage III squamous cell lung carcinoma.

The V gene is TRBV6-1, the J gene TRBJ1-6; TRBD1 agrees at 8 bases. The V and J ends lost 6 bases and 7 bases, in that order; junction bases with no gene match: 5. Per the germline V gene, CDR1 is MNHNS and CDR2 is SASEGT. There are 14 residues in the CDR3. The CDR3 region is CASRPGGSNSPLHF. CDR3 coding DNA: TGTGCCAGCAGGCCAGGGGGCAGCAATTCACCCCTCCACTTT.

The chain joins TRBV11-3 to TRBJ2-2; D uncertain. Germline-derived CDR1 and CDR2 are SGHNT and YENEEA. The CDR3 length is 14 residues. The germline V and J ends were trimmed by 3 bases and 0 bases, with 5 bases remaining between them. The CDR3 sequence is CASSFSSNTGELFF. The CDR3 DNA follows: TGTGCCAGCAGCTTTAGTTCGAACACCGGGGAGCTGTTTTTT.

The chain's CDR3 is CASSLGTGGLRYNSPLHF. CDR3 nucleotide sequence: TGTGCCAGCAGCTTGGGGACAGGGGGGCTAAGATATAATTCACCCCTCCACTTT. The rearrangement uses TRBV7-2 and TRBJ1-6; 11 bases agree with TRBD1. Germline CDR1 reads SGHTA; CDR2 reads FQGNSA. The CDR3 length is 18 residues. The J segment lost 4 bases and the V segment lost 3 bases, leaving 8 bases of the junction unmatched.

The chain links TRBV7-2 to TRBJ2-1, with D tentatively TRBD2 (5 bases). Trimming left V 0 bases short and J 8 bases short, with 17 bases between. The CDR3 loop spans 16 amino acids. Per the germline V gene, CDR1 is SGHTA and CDR2 is FQGNSA. CDR3 DNA: TGTGCCAGCAGCTTAGCGGGAGAATTTTTTGCCGATGAGCAGTTCTTC. It translates to CASSLAGEFFADEQFF.

To note about this clone: At one of its ends the junction is not consistent with the germline gene, which may arise from a read error. The chain has TRBV13 and TRBJ2-7, with TRBD2 matching over 7 bases. Germline CDR1 is PRHDT and CDR2 is FYEKMQ (reference sequence). This CDR3 region has 12 residues. The CDR3 reads CASSLGTNEQYF. For the CDR3, the DNA is TGTGCCAGCAGCCTAGGGACTAACGAGCAGTACTTC.

J is TRBJ2-5 and V is TRBV6-1; 8 positions agree with TRBD1. In germline, CDR1 is MNHNS, CDR2 SASEGT. V was clipped by 4 bases and J by 1 base; unmatched bases: 2. This CDR3 contains 14 residues. CDR3 bases: TGTGCCAGCAGTGGACAGGGGTTCCAAGAGACCCAGTACTTC. As protein: CASSGQGFQETQYF.

The chain joins TRBV11-3 to TRBJ2-1; possible D gene TRBD1, 5 bases. The length of the CDR3 is 14 residues. The V end was cut by 5 bases, the J end by 8 bases, with 16 bases between. CDR1 and CDR2 from the germline V gene are SGHNT and YENEEA. The chain's CDR3 is CASSHRQGEDEQFF. The CDR3, as DNA: TGTGCCAGCAGCCACCGACAAGGGGAAGATGAGCAGTTCTTC.

The genes are TRBV7-2 and TRBJ2-7; either TRBD1 or TRBD2 may fit D (5 bases each). The ends were cut back, 3 bases at V and 6 bases at J, with 18 bases in the middle. The germline V gene has CDR1 SGHTA and CDR2 FQGNSA. The CDR3 sequence is 15 residues long. Here the CDR3 DNA reads TGTGCCAGCAGCTTTTTGGGGGACCCCCAGGTCGAGCAGTACTTC. It specifies CASSFLGDPQVEQYF.

This clone was recorded only once. The chain recombines TRBV6-6 with TRBJ1-1; D possibly corresponds to TRBD1 (5 bases). V gave up 0 bases and J gave up 4 bases, with 9 bases separating them. Germline values: CDR1 MNHNY, CDR2 SVGAGI (reference sequence). The CDR3 covers 14 residues. Here the CDR3 reads CASSYSGRGTEAFF. The CDR3 nucleotides are TGTGCCAGCAGTTACTCGGGGAGGGGCACTGAAGCTTTCTTT.